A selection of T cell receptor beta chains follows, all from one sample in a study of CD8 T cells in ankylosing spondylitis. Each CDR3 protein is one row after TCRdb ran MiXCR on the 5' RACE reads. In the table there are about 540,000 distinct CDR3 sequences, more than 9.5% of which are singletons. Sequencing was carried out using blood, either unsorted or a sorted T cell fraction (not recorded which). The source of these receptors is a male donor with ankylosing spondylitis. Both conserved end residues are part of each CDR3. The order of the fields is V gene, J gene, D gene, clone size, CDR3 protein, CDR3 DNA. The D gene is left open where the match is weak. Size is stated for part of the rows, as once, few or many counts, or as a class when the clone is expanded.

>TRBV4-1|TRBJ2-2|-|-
CASSRVPGGELFF
TGCGCCAGCAGCCGTGTTCCGGGCGGGGAGCTGTTTTTT
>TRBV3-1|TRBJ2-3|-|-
CASSQLRNPTDTQYF
TGTGCCAGCAGCCAACTCAGGAACCCCACAGATACGCAGTATTTT
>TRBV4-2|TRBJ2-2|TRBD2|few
CASSNSAGINTGELFF
TGTGCCAGCAGCAACTCAGCGGGGATCAACACCGGGGAGCTGTTTTTT
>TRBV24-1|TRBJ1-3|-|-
CATSDPDKNTIYF
TGTGCCACCAGTGACCCGGACAAAAACACCATATATTTT
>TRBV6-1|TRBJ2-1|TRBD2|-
CASMPLDRLATEHNEQFF
TGTGCCAGCATGCCCCTGGATAGACTAGCGACGGAACACAATGAGCAGTTCTTC
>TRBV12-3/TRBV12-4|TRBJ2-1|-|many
CASSRTTGTVYNEQFF
TGTGCCAGCAGTCGAACCACCGGGACGGTATACAATGAGCAGTTCTTC
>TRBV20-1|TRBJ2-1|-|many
CSARDLILNNEQFF
TGCAGTGCTAGAGACTTGATATTAAACAATGAGCAGTTCTTC
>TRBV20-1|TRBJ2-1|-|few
CSARRGYNEQFF
TGCAGTGCTAGACGCGGGTACAATGAGCAGTTCTTC
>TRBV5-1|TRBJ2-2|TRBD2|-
CASSARLAGNTGELFF
TGCGCCAGCAGCGCCCGCTTAGCGGGAAACACCGGGGAGCTGTTTTTT
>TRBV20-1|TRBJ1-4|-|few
CSARNVGKREEKLFF
TGCAGTGCTAGAAATGTCGGCAAAAGGGAGGAAAAACTGTTTTTT
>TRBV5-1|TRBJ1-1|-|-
CASSPLRQLMNTEAFF
TGCGCCAGCAGCCCCTTGAGACAACTCATGAACACTGAAGCTTTCTTT
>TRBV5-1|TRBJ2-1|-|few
CASSQSGRPPYNEQFF
TGCGCCAGCAGCCAGTCGGGACGGCCGCCCTACAATGAGCAGTTCTTC
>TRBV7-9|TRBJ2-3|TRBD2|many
CASSLRREWADTQYF
TGTGCCAGCAGCTTAAGGCGGGAGTGGGCCGATACGCAGTATTTT
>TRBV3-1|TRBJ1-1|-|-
CASSQAQASPEAFF
TGTGCCAGCAGCCAAGCGCAGGCCAGCCCAGAAGCTTTCTTT
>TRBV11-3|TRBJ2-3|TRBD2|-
CASSLDGRGRLTDTQYF
TGTGCCAGCAGCTTAGATGGGAGGGGACGGCTCACAGATACGCAGTATTTT
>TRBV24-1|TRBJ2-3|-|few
CATSDFGADPQDTQYF
TGTGCCACCAGTGATTTTGGAGCGGATCCCCAAGATACGCAGTATTTT
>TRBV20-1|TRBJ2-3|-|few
CSARDRMEGTDTQYF
TGCAGTGCTAGAGATCGGATGGAAGGCACAGATACGCAGTATTTT
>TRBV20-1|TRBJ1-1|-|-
CSASSAVNTEAFF
TGCAGTGCTAGTTCGGCGGTGAACACTGAAGCTTTCTTT
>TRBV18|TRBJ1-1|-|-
CASSPRGLGGTEAFF
TGTGCCAGCTCACCACGTGGGTTGGGCGGCACTGAAGCTTTCTTT
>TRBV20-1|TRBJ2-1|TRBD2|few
CSARHGRSYNEQFF
TGCAGTGCTAGACACGGGAGGTCCTACAATGAGCAGTTCTTC
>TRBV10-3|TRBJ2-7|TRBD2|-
CAISGGVAGPSYEQYF
TGTGCCATCAGTGGGGGGGTAGCGGGTCCTTCCTACGAGCAGTACTTC
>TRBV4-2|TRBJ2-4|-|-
CASSQERRGPSSKNIQYF
TGTGCCAGCAGCCAAGAAAGGCGGGGGCCTTCGTCCAAAAACATTCAGTACTTC
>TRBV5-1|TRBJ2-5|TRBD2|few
CASSRRLAGEGETQYF
TGCGCCAGCAGCAGAAGACTAGCGGGAGAGGGAGAGACCCAGTACTTC
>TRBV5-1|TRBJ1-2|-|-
CASSLEAPRLVGYTF
TGCGCCAGCAGCTTGGAGGCACCCCGCCTGGTTGGCTACACCTTC
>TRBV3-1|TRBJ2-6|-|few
CASSKGDSGANVLTF
TGTGCCAGCAGCAAGGGGGACTCTGGGGCCAACGTCCTGACTTTC
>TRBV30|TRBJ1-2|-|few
CAWAPGAGYTF
TGTGCCTGGGCCCCGGGGGCTGGCTACACCTTC
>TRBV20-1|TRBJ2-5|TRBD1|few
CSVLTGGLGTQYF
TGCAGTGTTCTGACAGGGGGGCTTGGGACCCAGTACTTC
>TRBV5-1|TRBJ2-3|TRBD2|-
CASSWVTSGSTDTQYF
TGCGCCAGCAGCTGGGTTACTAGCGGCAGCACAGATACGCAGTATTTT
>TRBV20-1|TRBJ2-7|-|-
CSARDLSSGTYEQYF
TGCAGTGCTAGAGATCTGAGCTCTGGGACCTACGAGCAGTACTTC
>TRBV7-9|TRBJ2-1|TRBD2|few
CASSLVVGLAGGNEQFF
TGTGCCAGCAGCTTAGTGGTGGGACTAGCGGGAGGCAATGAGCAGTTCTTC
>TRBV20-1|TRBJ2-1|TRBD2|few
CSARKDGTSGVYNEQFF
TGCAGTGCTAGAAAAGACGGGACTAGCGGAGTTTACAATGAGCAGTTCTTC
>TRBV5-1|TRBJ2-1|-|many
CASSSNTGIDEQFF
TGCGCCAGCAGCTCCAATACAGGGATAGATGAGCAGTTCTTC
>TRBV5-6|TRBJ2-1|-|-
CASSLVLVESSYNEQFF
TGTGCCAGCAGCTTGGTACTAGTTGAAAGCTCCTACAATGAGCAGTTCTTC
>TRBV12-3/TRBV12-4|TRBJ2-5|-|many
CASSPIGGQETQYF
TGTGCCAGCAGCCCCATTGGCGGCCAAGAGACCCAGTACTTC
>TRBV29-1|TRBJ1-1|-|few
CSVELGQGSTEAFF
TGCAGCGTTGAGCTCGGTCAAGGTAGCACTGAAGCTTTCTTT
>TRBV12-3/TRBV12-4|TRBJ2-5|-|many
CASSFGTQETQYF
TGTGCCAGCAGTTTCGGTACACAAGAGACCCAGTACTTC
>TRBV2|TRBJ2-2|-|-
CASKAENTGELFF
TGTGCCAGCAAGGCCGAAAACACCGGGGAGCTGTTTTTT
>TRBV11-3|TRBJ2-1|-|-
CASSPAPSSSYNEQFF
TGTGCCAGCAGCCCAGCCCCCTCCAGCTCCTACAATGAGCAGTTCTTC
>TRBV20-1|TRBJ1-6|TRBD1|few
CSARDRNSPLHF
TGCAGTGCCCGGGACAGGAATTCACCCCTCCACTTT
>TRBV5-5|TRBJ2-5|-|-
CASSSGDGGETQYF
TGTGCCAGCAGCTCCGGTGACGGGGGAGAGACCCAGTACTTC
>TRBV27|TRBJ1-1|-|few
CASSFRYRDGTEAFF
TGTGCCAGCAGTTTTCGGTACAGAGACGGCACTGAAGCTTTCTTT
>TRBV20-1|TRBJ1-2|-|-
CSAPLGSIHYGYTF
TGCAGTGCTCCCCTTGGATCCATCCACTATGGCTACACCTTC
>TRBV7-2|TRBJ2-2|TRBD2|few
CASSWGLGTGELFF
TGTGCCAGCAGCTGGGGACTAGGGACCGGGGAGCTGTTTTTT
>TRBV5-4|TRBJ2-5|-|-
CASSPPGLGDKETQYF
TGTGCCAGCAGCCCTCCAGGGCTAGGAGATAAAGAGACCCAGTACTTC
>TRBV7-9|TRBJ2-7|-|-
CASGWSSYEQYF
TGTGCCAGCGGGTGGAGCTCCTACGAGCAGTACTTC
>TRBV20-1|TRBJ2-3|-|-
CSAYISGSDTDTQYF
TGCAGTGCTTATATCTCTGGGAGCGACACAGATACGCAGTATTTT
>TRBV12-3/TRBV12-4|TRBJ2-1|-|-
CASSRDWGAWVEQFF
TGTGCCAGCAGTCGCGACTGGGGGGCCTGGGTTGAGCAGTTCTTC
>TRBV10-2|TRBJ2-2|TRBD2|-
CASRREDPNTGELFF
TGCGCCAGCAGGCGGGAGGACCCGAACACCGGGGAGCTGTTTTTT
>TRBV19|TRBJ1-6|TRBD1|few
CASSATGGDSPLHF
TGTGCCAGTAGTGCAACAGGGGGGGATTCACCCCTCCACTTT
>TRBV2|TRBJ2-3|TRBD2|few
CATRAGSGSLDTQYF
TGTGCCACCAGGGCCGGGAGCGGGAGTTTAGATACGCAGTATTTT
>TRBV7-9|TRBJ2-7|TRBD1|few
CASSLGWDRRANEQYF
TGTGCCAGCAGCTTAGGGTGGGACAGGCGTGCCAACGAGCAGTACTTC
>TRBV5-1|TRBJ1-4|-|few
CASSLQDRINEKLFF
TGCGCCAGCAGCCTCCAGGACAGAATTAATGAAAAACTGTTTTTT
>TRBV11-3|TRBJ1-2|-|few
CASSFGSYGYTF
TGTGCCAGCAGCTTCGGCAGCTATGGCTACACCTTC
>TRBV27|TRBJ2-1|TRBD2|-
CASSLSASGRRVYNEQFF
TGTGCCAGCAGTTTATCGGCTAGCGGGAGGAGGGTGTACAATGAGCAGTTCTTC
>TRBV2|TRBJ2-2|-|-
CDSSERGTRNTGELFF
TGTGACAGCAGTGAACGGGGGACACGTAACACCGGGGAGCTGTTTTTT